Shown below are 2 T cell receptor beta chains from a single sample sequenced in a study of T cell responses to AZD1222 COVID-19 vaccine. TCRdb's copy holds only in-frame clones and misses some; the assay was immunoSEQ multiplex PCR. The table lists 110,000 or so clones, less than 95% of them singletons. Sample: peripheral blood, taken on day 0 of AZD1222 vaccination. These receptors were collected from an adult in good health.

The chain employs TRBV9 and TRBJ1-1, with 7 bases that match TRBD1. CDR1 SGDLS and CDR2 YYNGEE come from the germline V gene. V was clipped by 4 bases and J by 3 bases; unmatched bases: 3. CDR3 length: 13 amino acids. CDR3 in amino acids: CASSHTGDTEAFF. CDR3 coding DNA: TGTGCCAGCAGCCATACAGGGGACACTGAAGCTTTCTTT. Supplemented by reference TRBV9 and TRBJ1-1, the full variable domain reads DSGVTQTPKHLITATGQRVTLRCSPRSGDLSVYWYQQSLDQGLQFLIQYYNGEERAKGNILERFSAQQFPDLHSELNLSSLELGDSALYFCASSHTGDTEAFFGQGTRLTVV.

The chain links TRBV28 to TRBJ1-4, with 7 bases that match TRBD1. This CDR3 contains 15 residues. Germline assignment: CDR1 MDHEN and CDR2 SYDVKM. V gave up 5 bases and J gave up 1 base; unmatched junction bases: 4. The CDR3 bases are TGTGCCAGCAGTAACACAGGGGTAACTAATGAAAAACTGTTTTTT. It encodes CASSNTGVTNEKLFF.